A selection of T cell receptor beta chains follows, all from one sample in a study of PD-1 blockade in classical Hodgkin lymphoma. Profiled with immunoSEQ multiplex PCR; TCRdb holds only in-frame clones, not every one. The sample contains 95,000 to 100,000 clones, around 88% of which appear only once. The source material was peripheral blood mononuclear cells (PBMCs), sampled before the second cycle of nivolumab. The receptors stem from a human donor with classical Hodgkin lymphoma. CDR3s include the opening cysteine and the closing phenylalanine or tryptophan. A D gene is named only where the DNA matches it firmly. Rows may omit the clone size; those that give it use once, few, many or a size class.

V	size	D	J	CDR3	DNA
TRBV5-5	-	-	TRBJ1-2	CASSPGTGYGYTF	TGTGCCAGCAGCCCCGGGACGGGCTATGGCTACACCTTC
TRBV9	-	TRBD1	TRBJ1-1	CASSVRQGTEAFF	TGTGCCAGCAGCGTCCGACAGGGTACTGAAGCTTTCTTT
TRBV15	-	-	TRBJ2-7	CATSREQGGSYEQYF	TGTGCCACCAGCAGAGAACAGGGGGGGTCCTACGAGCAGTACTTC
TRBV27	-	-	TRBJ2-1	CASSPNPGPRYNEQFF	TGTGCCAGCAGTCCTAATCCGGGACCCCGCTACAATGAGCAGTTCTTC
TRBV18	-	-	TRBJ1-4	CASSRTGATNEKLFF	TGTGCCAGCTCACGTACTGGGGCAACTAATGAAAAACTGTTTTTT
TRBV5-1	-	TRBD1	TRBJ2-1	CASSELQGVNNEQFF	TGCGCCAGCAGCGAATTACAGGGGGTTAACAATGAGCAGTTCTTC
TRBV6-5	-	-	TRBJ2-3	CASSYGDEGTDTQYF	TGTGCCAGCAGTTATGGGGATGAGGGCACAGATACGCAGTATTTT
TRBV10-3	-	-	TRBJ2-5	CAISEVGQGGETQYF	TGTGCCATCAGTGAGGTCGGCCAAGGGGGGGAGACCCAGTACTTC
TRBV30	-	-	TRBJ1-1	CAWSVGRSGNTEAFF	TGTGCCTGGAGCGTAGGGAGATCAGGGAACACTGAAGCTTTCTTT
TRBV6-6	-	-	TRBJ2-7	CASTYRGNHEQYF	TGTGCCAGCACCTACAGAGGGAACCACGAGCAGTACTTC
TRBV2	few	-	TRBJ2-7	CASNGPFVYEQYF	TGTGCCAGCAATGGGCCCTTTGTCTACGAGCAGTACTTC
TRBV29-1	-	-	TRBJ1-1	CSVEIRAGAEAFF	TGCAGCGTTGAAATCCGGGCAGGGGCTGAAGCTTTCTTT
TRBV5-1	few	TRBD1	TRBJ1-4	CASSLGRTGGARGEKLFF	TGCGCCAGCAGCTTGGGAAGGACAGGGGGCGCGAGGGGTGAAAAACTGTTTTTT
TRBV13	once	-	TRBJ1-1	CASSQELSEAFF	TGTGCCAGCAGCCAAGAACTTTCTGAAGCTTTCTTT
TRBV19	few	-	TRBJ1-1	CASTRTVNTEAFF	TGTGCCAGCACCCGGACAGTGAACACTGAAGCTTTCTTT
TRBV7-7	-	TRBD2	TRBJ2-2	CASSLGLAGGGELFF	TGTGCCAGCAGCCTCGGACTAGCGGGGGGCGGGGAGCTGTTTTTT
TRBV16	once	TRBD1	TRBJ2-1	CASSHQGAPDNEQFF	TGTGCCAGCAGTCATCAGGGGGCCCCTGACAATGAGCAGTTCTTC
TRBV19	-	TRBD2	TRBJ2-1	CASSILGGGALGNEQFF	TGTGCCAGTAGTATTCTCGGCGGGGGGGCCTTAGGGAATGAGCAGTTCTTC
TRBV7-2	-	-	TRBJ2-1	CASTRGTPYNEQFF	TGTGCCAGCACCCGAGGGACACCCTACAATGAGCAGTTCTTC
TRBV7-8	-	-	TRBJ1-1	CASSQTLDTEAFF	TGTGCCAGCAGTCAGACACTCGACACTGAAGCTTTCTTT
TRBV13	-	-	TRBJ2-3	CASSPGRLATDTQYF	TGTGCCAGCAGCCCCGGTCGACTCGCCACAGATACGCAGTATTTT
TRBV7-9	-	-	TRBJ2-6	CASRPPGQSSSGANVLTF	TGTGCCAGCAGGCCCCCGGGCCAGTCGAGCTCTGGGGCCAACGTCCTGACTTTC
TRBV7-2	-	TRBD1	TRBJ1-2	CASTRTGGDYGYTF	TGTGCCAGCACTAGGACAGGGGGTGACTATGGCTACACCTTC